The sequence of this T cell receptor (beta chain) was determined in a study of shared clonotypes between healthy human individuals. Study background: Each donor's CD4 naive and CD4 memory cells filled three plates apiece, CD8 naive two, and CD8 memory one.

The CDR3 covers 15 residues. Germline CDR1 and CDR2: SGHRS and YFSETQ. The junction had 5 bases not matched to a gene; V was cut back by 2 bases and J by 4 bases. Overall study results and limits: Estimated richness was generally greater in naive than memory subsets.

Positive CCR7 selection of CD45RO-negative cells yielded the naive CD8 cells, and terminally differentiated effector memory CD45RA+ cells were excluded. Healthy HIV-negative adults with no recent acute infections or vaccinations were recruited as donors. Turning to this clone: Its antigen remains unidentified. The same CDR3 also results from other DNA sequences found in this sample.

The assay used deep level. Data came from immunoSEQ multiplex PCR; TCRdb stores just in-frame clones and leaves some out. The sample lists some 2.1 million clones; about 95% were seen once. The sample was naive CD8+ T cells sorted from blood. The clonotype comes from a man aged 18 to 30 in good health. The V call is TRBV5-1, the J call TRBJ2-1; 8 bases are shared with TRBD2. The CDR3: CASSLSGSPYNEQFF. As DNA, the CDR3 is TGCGCCAGCAGCTTAAGCGGGAGCCCTTACAATGAGCAGTTCTTC.